One sample yielded the 22 T cell receptor beta chains listed below, sequenced in a study of regulatory T cells in long-lasting Graves disease. With iRepertoire HTBI primers and Arm-PCR of CDR3 regions, TCR beta libraries were built. TCRdb reanalysed the multiplex PCR reads using MiXCR and keeps one entry per CDR3 protein. The sample has about 300,000 distinct CDR3 sequences, 18% seen once. Time point denoted: newly diagnosed GD, antithyroid drugs for less than 3 months. The TCR library was made from RNA that had been extracted from PBMCs in TRIzol. Sequences were derived from peripheral blood mononuclear cells (PBMCs), sampled at new diagnosis, from a patient treated with antithyroid drugs. The receptors derive from a female donor with Graves disease.

This clonotype was picked up many times. V gene TRBV6-1 combines with J gene TRBJ2-1; D is undetermined. V was clipped by 8 bases and J by 8 bases, with 16 bases between them. Germline loops: CDR1 MNHNS, CDR2 SASEGT. The CDR3 is 13 amino acids. The DNA of the CDR3 is TGTGCCAGCCGAGGCGGCAGTCAGGATGAGCAGTTCTTC. Translating gives CASRGGSQDEQFF.

This clonotype was seen repeatedly, ten times or more. This chain uses TRBV11-1 with TRBJ2-3; 8 nucleotides agree with TRBD1. The CDR3 covers 14 residues. Unmatched junction bases numbered 7, after V lost 5 bases and J lost 6 bases. Germline assignment: CDR1 SGHAT and CDR2 FQDESV (reference sequence). In DNA, the CDR3 is TGTGCCAGCAGCGTAAACAGGGGGGTCGATACGCAGTATTTT. This codes for CASSVNRGVDTQYF.

This clonotype has at least ten counts. The V call is TRBV28, the J call TRBJ2-1; D perhaps matches TRBD2 (7 bases). The CDR3 contains 13 residues. Germline V gene lookup returns CDR1 MDHEN and CDR2 SYDVKM. V lost 7 bases and J 9 bases, leaving 16 bases between the germline ends. The CDR3 region is CASTPPGGTEQFF. CDR3 DNA sequence: TGTGCCAGCACTCCGCCGGGGGGCACTGAGCAGTTCTTC.

In regard to this clonotype: The CDR3 carries no conserved terminal phenylalanine or tryptophan, so it likely arises from a read error. No DNA is shown, since the ends of the CDR3 on it are uncertain; the CDR3 is the one TCRdb lists. The chain uses TRBV11-1 and TRBJ2-1; TRBD1 was called by the table and not checked on the DNA. The CDR3 extends over 11 residues, inclusive of both ends. Germline V gene data show CDR1 as SGHAT and CDR2 as FQDESV (reference sequence). CDR3 sequence: CASSPGDEHFV.

The CDR3, as DNA: TGTGCCAGCAGTTACCGAAGGATGGCATACGACTCTGGAAACACCATATATTTT. This sequence encodes CASSYRRMAYDSGNTIYF. V gene TRBV6-5 combines with J gene TRBJ1-3; D not resolved. Between the trimmed V and J ends, which lost 2 bases and 0 bases, there was a span of 17 bases. This CDR3 is built from 18 residues. Germline V gene lookup returns CDR1 MNHEY and CDR2 SVGAGI.

This clonotype was seen ten or more times. This rearrangement joins TRBV2 to TRBJ1-1, with D unclear. CDR3 size: 15 residues. In germline, CDR1 is SNHLY, CDR2 FYNNEI. In DNA, the CDR3 is TGTGCTACCGCCCCTAGAGCGGTGTTGAACACTGAAGCTTTCTTT. This encodes CATAPRAVLNTEAFF.

This clonotype was seen many times. The V gene is TRBV29-1, the J gene TRBJ1-1; TRBD1 matches 8 bases. Trimming cost V 4 bases and J 10 bases; bases outside gene matches: 11. This CDR3 spans 13 amino acids. CDR1 SQVTM and CDR2 ANQGSEA come from the germline V gene. In DNA form, the CDR3 reads TGCAGCGTTGTGACAGGGGACTCCCGGGTAGCTTTCTTT. It specifies CSVVTGDSRVAFF.

The rearrangement uses TRBV27 and TRBJ1-2; no clear D. This CDR3 region has 14 residues. Deletions cut 4 bases from V and 4 bases from J, with 13 bases between. Looked up from germline, CDR1 is MNHEY and CDR2 is SMNVEV (reference sequence). In DNA form, the CDR3 reads TGTGCCAGCAGTTATACCGGAGAGGGCTATGGCTACACCTTC. Amino acid sequence: CASSYTGEGYGYTF.

This clonotype has ten or more counts. The V gene is TRBV28, the J gene TRBJ2-3; 14 bases are shared with TRBD2. With V trimmed by 5 bases and J by 9 bases, 7 bases remained unmatched. This CDR3 is built from 15 residues. Germline V gene sequence: CDR1 MDHEN, CDR2 SYDVKM. CDR3 in amino acids: CASSSQTSGRGTQYF. CDR3 bases: TGTGCCAGCAGTAGCCAGACTAGCGGGAGGGGCACGCAGTATTTT.

This clonotype has a count of ten or more. The chain recombines TRBV10-2 with TRBJ2-6; no firm D call. Trimming took off 3 bases at V and 1 base at J, with 10 bases between the two ends. The CDR3 is made up of 16 amino acids. Germline CDR1 and CDR2: WSHSY and SAAADI. CDR3 bases: TGCGCCAGCAGTGAATTTCGTCAGTCTGGGGCCAACGTCCTGACTTTC. Translated, it gives CASSEFRQSGANVLTF.

This chain joins TRBV7-6 and TRBJ2-6, with D uncertain. Germline V gives CDR1 SGHVS, CDR2 FNYEAQ. CDR3 length equals 15 residues. The germline V and J ends were trimmed by 5 bases and 4 bases, with 12 bases remaining between them. The DNA of the CDR3 is TGTGCCAGCAGCACAACCCAGACAGGGGCCAACGTCCTGACTTTC. It specifies CASSTTQTGANVLTF.

This clonotype was seen repeatedly, ten times or more. The rearrangement uses TRBV19 and TRBJ1-5, with D unclear. V lost 7 bases, J lost 1 base, and 11 bases lay in between. The CDR3 sequence is 14 residues long. CDR1 and CDR2 (germline): LNHDA, SQIVND (reference sequence). The CDR3 nucleotides read TGTGCCAGTAAAGGGTCAGCAAGCAATCAGCCCCAGCATTTT. This encodes CASKGSASNQPQHF.

The gene calls are TRBV3-1 and TRBJ2-2, with D possibly matching TRBD2 (6 bases). The germline V gene encodes CDR1 LGHDT and CDR2 YNNKEL (reference sequence). Trimming took off 5 bases at V and 5 bases at J, with 9 bases between the two ends. This CDR3 is built from 13 residues. The CDR3 spells CASSGGVTGELFF. The CDR3 DNA follows: TGTGCCAGCAGCGGCGGGGTAACCGGGGAGCTGTTTTTT.

The sample holds many counts of this clonotype. The rearrangement links TRBV14 to TRBJ1-1; D might be TRBD1 (5 bases). Trimming took 0 bases from V and 4 from J, leaving 21 bases between them. This CDR3 has 18 residues. The germline V gene encodes CDR1 SGHDN and CDR2 FVKESK. DNA of the CDR3: TGTGCCAGCAGCCAAGATTGGGGCCTAGGGGCCGGGGGCACTGAAGCTTTCTTT. It yields the protein CASSQDWGLGAGGTEAFF.

This clonotype came up many times. The CDR3 region has the DNA TGCGCCAGCAGCCCCACCACTAGCGGCCCAGGAGATACGCAGTATTTT. Translated, it gives CASSPTTSGPGDTQYF. The chain couples TRBV5-1 to TRBJ2-3; 8 nucleotides line up with TRBD2. Per germline, CDR1 SGHRS and CDR2 YFSETQ. This CDR3 is built from 16 residues. J gave up 5 bases and V 4 bases, and 12 bases lay outside the gene matches.

This clonotype appeared many times. The chain has TRBV6-1 and TRBJ1-2; 9 nucleotides match TRBD1. The CDR3 consists of 15 residues. The V segment lost 3 bases and the J segment 5 bases; nucleotides outside the gene matches: 7. CDR1 is MNHNS, CDR2 SASEGT, per germline. The CDR3 reads CASSERGDRVYGYTF. DNA for the CDR3: TGTGCCAGCAGTGAGAGAGGGGACAGGGTTTATGGCTACACCTTC.

This clonotype was seen a handful of times. The gene calls are TRBV4-1 and TRBJ2-5; either TRBD1 or TRBD2 may supply D (6 bases each). Looked up from germline, CDR1 is MGHRA and CDR2 is YSYEKL. CDR3 length equals 17 residues. V shed 3 bases and J shed 4 bases, with 21 bases lying between them. The CDR3 DNA reads as TGCGCCAGCAGCCAGGCGGGGCAGGGGAAGGCAAGAGAGACCCAGTACTTC. This translates into CASSQAGQGKARETQYF.

The table lists this clonotype with many counts. The CDR3 coding sequence is TGTGCCAGCAGCCAAGATCGTAATAGCGGATTCTACAATGAGCAGTTCTTC. Translated, it gives CASSQDRNSGFYNEQFF. V and J are TRBV3-1 and TRBJ2-1; tentatively, D is TRBD2 (6 bases). CDR1 LGHDT and CDR2 YNNKEL come from the germline V gene (reference sequence). This CDR3 is built from 17 residues. Trimming took off 0 bases at V and 3 bases at J, with 15 bases between the two ends.

The rearrangement links TRBV20-1 to TRBJ1-1, with D unresolved. The CDR3 spans 12 residues. Germline V gene data show CDR1 as DFQATT and CDR2 as SNEGSKA (reference sequence). CDR3 region: CSIPQRTTEAFF. DNA for the CDR3: TGCAGCATACCCCAGCGGACCACTGAAGCTTTCTTT.

In this sample, this clonotype turned up many times. The chain joins TRBV20-1 to TRBJ2-7, with D tentatively TRBD2 (5 bases). The CDR3 length is 13 residues. Germline-derived CDR1 and CDR2 are DFQATT and SNEGSKA (reference sequence). With 4 bases removed from V and 6 bases from J, the gap between germline ends came to 16 bases. CDR3 residues: CSATGGTLGEQYF. DNA of the CDR3: TGCAGTGCTACTGGAGGTACTCTAGGCGAGCAGTACTTC.

Points on this clonotype: A much larger clone differs by one base, so this may be a read error. The rearrangement links TRBV6-5 to TRBJ2-5; 9 bases align to TRBD2. V lost 2 bases to trimming and J lost 1 base; unmatched junction nucleotides: 8. Per the germline V gene, CDR1 is MNHEY and CDR2 is SVGAGI. The CDR3 runs to 17 residues. The CDR3 here is CASSYGDSGRAQETQYF. CDR3 nucleotides: TGTGCCAGCAGTTACGGGGATAGCGGGAGAGCCCAAGAGACCCAGTACTTC.

This clonotype was seen ten or more times. The chain recombines TRBV6-1 with TRBJ1-1; possible D gene TRBD1, 5 bases. This CDR3 comprises 13 residues. Trimming pared 9 bases from V and 5 bases from J, leaving 16 bases between. CDR1 is MNHNS and CDR2 is SASEGT in the germline V gene. CDR3 sequence: CASLPMGGTEAFF. As DNA, the CDR3 is TGTGCCAGTCTGCCTATGGGGGGGACTGAAGCTTTCTTT.